This is a list of T cell receptor beta chains from one sample in a study of molecular identifiers for immune sequencing clone quantification. TCRdb redid the calling of the PCR reads with MiXCR, one entry per CDR3 protein. The data hold about 300,000 distinct CDR3 sequences, with 20% to 25% observed a single time. Sample: naive CD8+ T cells from blood, with Jurkat cell RNA spiked in. Receptors originate from a human donor in good health. Some libraries in this study had Jurkat cell RNA spiked in. Both conserved end residues are part of each CDR3. A D gene is named only where the DNA matches it firmly. Some rows have no size entry. The others give once, few or many, or a class for an expanded clone.

>many|TRBV5-6|14|TRBJ2-3|TRBD1
TGTGCCAGCAGAACGTCAGGGGGATCAGATACGCAGTATTTT
CASRTSGGSDTQYF
>many|TRBV3-1|16|TRBJ1-1|TRBD1
TGTGCCAGCAGCCAAGACCGACAGGGGGCGAGCACTGAAGCTTTCTTT
CASSQDRQGASTEAFF
>few|TRBV7-9|14|TRBJ2-3|TRBD2
TGTGCCAGCTTTGGGGGGGGGAGCACAGATACGCAGTATTTT
CASFGGGSTDTQYF
>many|TRBV12-3/TRBV12-4|14|TRBJ2-1|TRBD1
TGTGCCAGCAGTTCGGGGACAGGTGCGAATGAGCAGTTCTTC
CASSSGTGANEQFF
>.|TRBV6-5|14|TRBJ2-1|.
TGTGCCAGCAGTTACTCGATTCTGGGAAATGAGCAGTTCTTC
CASSYSILGNEQFF
>many|TRBV18|14|TRBJ1-4|.
TGTGCCAGCTCACCCACAGGGAACGATGAAAAACTGTTTTTT
CASSPTGNDEKLFF
>.|TRBV2|15|TRBJ2-5|TRBD2
TGTGCCAGCAGACAACTAGCGGGAGGGCCGGAGACCCAGTACTTC
CASRQLAGGPETQYF
>many|TRBV4-1|15|TRBJ2-7|.
TGCGCCAGCAGCCAAGATGCGGGTGGACTCCCCGAGCAGTACTTC
CASSQDAGGLPEQYF
>many|TRBV7-2|12|TRBJ2-1|.
TGTGCCAGCAGCTTAGATCGTAATGAGCAGTTCTTC
CASSLDRNEQFF
>.|TRBV12-3/TRBV12-4|13|TRBJ1-2|.
TGTGCCAGCAGTTTGACGGTTTACTATGGCTACACCTTC
CASSLTVYYGYTF